The sequence of this TCR beta chain was determined in a study of shared clonotypes between healthy human individuals. Overall study findings and caveats: Naive CD4 clonotypes were shared across several donors at roughly 5%.

Clones were sequenced by immunoSEQ multiplex PCR, and TCRdb holds only the in-frame ones, with some missing. Among around 2.1 million clones, 90% to 96% were seen once, and the ten largest hold roughly 0.13%. Worth noting for this clone: Antigen specificity is unknown.

The CDR3 has 14 residues. With V trimmed by 5 bases and J by 7 bases, 5 bases remained unmatched. Germline CDR1 and CDR2: LNHDA and SQIVND (reference sequence). V is TRBV19 and J is TRBJ2-2; 9 nucleotides align to TRBD1. This clonotype was sampled from a man aged 18 to 35 in good health. Sequencing was carried out using naive CD4+ T cells sorted from blood. Subset meaning: CD45RA+ positively selected. CDR3: CASSEQGAGGELFF. DNA of the CDR3: TGTGCCAGTAGTGAACAGGGGGCCGGCGGGGAGCTGTTTTTT.